The source of this T cell receptor beta chain is a study of cytotoxic CD8 clonotypes in ibrutinib-treated CLL. Study observations and caveats: The times at which samples were taken varied between sustained-remission and progressing patients.

The assay was immunoSEQ multiplex PCR, and TCRdb's table has in-frame clones only and misses some. The repertoire includes roughly 76,000 clones, 75% to 85% of them detected once, and around 7.7% sits in the top ten. A word on this clone: What it binds is unknown.

Sample: PBMCs, taken at disease progression, from a patient treated with ibrutinib. This TCR came from a human donor with chronic lymphocytic leukemia.

This CDR3 reads CSVVIGREKLFF. The CDR3 DNA reads TGCAGCGTTGTTATTGGTCGTGAAAAACTGTTTTTT. The rearrangement links TRBV29-1 to TRBJ1-4, with D hard to call. The CDR3 contains 12 residues. Germline V gene sequence: CDR1 SQVTM, CDR2 ANQGSEA. Between the trimmed V and J ends, which lost 4 bases and 7 bases, there was a span of 10 bases.